The 13 T cell receptor beta chains given below trace back to one sample, sequenced in a study of immune evolution from preneoplasia to lung adenocarcinoma (dated by TCRdb to about 2021). The library was made by the immunoSEQ multiplex PCR assay. This immuneACCESS table, as held by TCRdb, lists in-frame sequences with V and J called but not all clones. Of the missing ones, under half trace to an unresolved V gene in checked studies; the others have no known cause. This sample gives some 7,800 clones in total; more than 75% of them show up just once. The ten largest clones take up about 2.8% of the sample. The specimen was FFPE minimally invasive lung adenocarcinoma tissue. According to the study, the label for this sample's cell subset or site signals: micro-invasive lung adenocarcinoma (MIA). The receptor source for this set is a person between 65 and 79 years old with lung adenocarcinoma.

This rearrangement joins TRBV6-5 to TRBJ2-3; D is uncertain. The V gene lost 5 bases and the J gene lost 2 bases, with 11 bases spanning the gap. The V gene's germline CDR1 is MNHEY and CDR2 SVGAGI. This CDR3 is 14 amino acids long. The chain's CDR3 is CASSPTYATDTQYF. The CDR3 coding sequence is TGTGCCAGCAGTCCCACGTATGCCACAGATACGCAGTATTTT.

On this clone: The junction does not match germline at one end; this may be a read error. The V and J genes are TRBV28 and TRBJ2-7; TRBD1 or TRBD2 may be the D gene (5 bases each). CDR1 is MDHEN, CDR2 SYDVKM, per germline. This CDR3 is built from 15 residues. The CDR3, as DNA: TGTGCCAGCAGATTATCCGGGGCACTCCAAGAAGGGCAGTACTTC. Protein: CASRLSGALQEGQYF.

The gene calls are TRBV5-1 and TRBJ2-7; 10 positions agree with TRBD1. The germline gives CDR1 SGHRS, CDR2 YFSETQ. The ends lost 3 bases at V and 1 base at J; junction bases unmatched: 7. The length of the CDR3 is 16 residues. The CDR3 loop reads CASSSTDRGISYEQYF. Here the CDR3 DNA reads TGCGCCAGCAGCTCTACGGACAGGGGGATATCCTACGAGCAGTACTTC.

This clone was detected once. The chain is built from TRBV30 and TRBJ2-5; D not resolved. This CDR3 has 12 amino acids. Trimming removed 0 bases at V and 1 base at J, with 3 bases between. Germline V CDR1 and CDR2: GTSNPN, SVGIG (reference sequence). The CDR3 loop reads CAWSVGQETQYF. The CDR3 DNA sequence: TGTGCCTGGAGTGTAGGCCAAGAGACCCAGTACTTC.

V gene TRBV11-3 combines with J gene TRBJ2-1; TRBD1 agrees at 7 bases. The V gene's germline CDR1 is SGHNT and CDR2 YENEEA. J gave up 0 bases and V 5 bases, and 7 bases lay outside the gene matches. The CDR3 is 16 residues long. CDR3 sequence: CASSPRQGDSYNEQFF. The CDR3 DNA is TGTGCCAGCAGCCCCCGACAGGGAGACTCCTACAATGAGCAGTTCTTC.

The V and J genes are TRBV9 and TRBJ2-5; D could derive from TRBD1 or TRBD2 (7 bases each). The CDR3 totals 18 residues. Germline loops: CDR1 SGDLS, CDR2 YYNGEE. V lost 0 bases and J 0 bases, leaving 18 bases between the germline ends. The CDR3 sequence: CASSVVGGGAENQETQYF. In DNA, the CDR3 is TGTGCCAGCAGCGTAGTGGGAGGGGGCGCGGAGAACCAAGAGACCCAGTACTTC.

The chain carries TRBV15 and TRBJ1-2; 9 nucleotides line up with TRBD1. After removal of 1 base from V and 7 bases from J, the junction contained 7 bases not matched to a gene. The V gene's germline CDR1 is LNHNV and CDR2 YYDKDF (reference sequence). This CDR3 region has 15 residues. The CDR3 coding sequence is TGTGCCACCAGCAGAGGGTTTGGGACAGGGTCTGGCTACACCTTC. Its translation: CATSRGFGTGSGYTF.

The chain uses TRBV20-1 and TRBJ2-1; D unresolved. CDR3 length equals 11 residues. The germline gives CDR1 DFQATT, CDR2 SNEGSKA (reference sequence). Trimming removed 5 bases from V and 7 bases from J, with 9 bases in between. CDR3 sequence: CSADTLNEQFF. The CDR3 nucleotides are TGCAGTGCTGACACCTTAAATGAGCAGTTCTTC.

This clone was detected only a few times. J is TRBJ1-5 and V is TRBV6-5; D is undetermined. V was pared by 4 bases and J by 2 bases, with 15 bases between. The CDR3 contains 16 residues. The germline CDR1 and CDR2 sequences are MNHEY and SVGAGI. Written as DNA, the CDR3 is TGTGCCAGCAGTTCTTCTTGGACTGCCGGCAATCAGCCCCAGCATTTT. Protein product: CASSSSWTAGNQPQHF.

The rearrangement uses TRBV4-1 and TRBJ2-3; D possibly corresponds to TRBD2 (5 bases). V was cut by 4 bases and J by 4 bases, with 21 bases left in between. The CDR3 runs to 17 residues. Germline V gene data show CDR1 as MGHRA and CDR2 as YSYEKL. CDR3 in amino acids: CASSPGGLGKQPDTQYF. Written as DNA, the CDR3 is TGCGCCAGCAGCCCCGGAGGACTGGGAAAACAACCAGATACGCAGTATTTT.

The genes are TRBV7-9 and TRBJ1-2, with D unresolved. Germline lookup yields CDR1 SEHNR and CDR2 FQNEAQ (reference sequence). The CDR3 runs 14 residues. Deletions cut 4 bases from V and 8 bases from J, with 17 bases between. The CDR3: CASSSEGSGKGYTF. Here the CDR3 DNA reads TGTGCCAGCAGCTCAGAAGGGTCGGGGAAAGGCTACACCTTC.

The chain links TRBV30 to TRBJ2-7, with D maybe TRBD1 (5 bases). From germline, CDR1 is GTSNPN and CDR2 SVGIG (reference sequence). CDR3 length: 15 amino acids. V lost 0 bases and J lost 3, with 15 bases in between. For the CDR3, the DNA is TGTGCCTGGAGTGTGAAGGTCCAGGGAATCTACGAGCAGTACTTC. It yields the protein CAWSVKVQGIYEQYF. Variable domain in full (rest from reference TRBV30 and TRBJ2-7): SQTIHQWPATLVQPVGSPLSLECTVEGTSNPNLYWYRQAAGRGLQLLFYSVGIGQISSEVPQNLSASRPQDRQFILSSKKLLLSDSGFYLCAWSVKVQGIYEQYFGPGTRLTVT.

This clone was picked up a small number of times. CDR3 coding DNA: TGCGCCAGCAGCCGAGTGGGGACTGAAGCTTTCTTT. It translates to CASSRVGTEAFF. The rearrangement uses TRBV5-1 and TRBJ1-1; D is ambiguous. The ends were cut back, 4 bases at V and 5 bases at J, with 9 bases in the middle. There are 12 residues in the CDR3. Germline V gives CDR1 SGHRS, CDR2 YFSETQ.